This TCR beta chain is from a study of cytomegalovirus exposure and HLA in healthy donors. Points from the study as a whole: It was approximately 150 TCR beta chains that were listed as cytomegalovirus-associated.

The PCR contained 60 Vbeta and 13 Jbeta primers. Sequencing used immunoSEQ multiplex PCR; TCRdb keeps in-frame clones, though not all of them. In the table there are roughly 73,000 clones, approximately 84% of which are singletons. In regard to this clone: The antigen is unknown.

The clonotype comes from a woman aged 50 to 60 in good health and CMV-seronegative. The source material was PBMCs.

CDR3 region: CASSLSVGRHQETQYF. For the CDR3, the DNA is TGTGCCAGCAGCTTATCGGTGGGCAGACACCAAGAGACCCAGTACTTC. The chain carries TRBV13 and TRBJ2-5; unclear D gene. The CDR3 loop spans 16 amino acids. Trimming stripped 2 bases from V and 0 bases from J, with 13 bases between. Germline-derived CDR1 and CDR2 are PRHDT and FYEKMQ (reference sequence).